A single sample is the source of the 17 T cell receptor beta chains below, sequenced in a study of blood T cell repertoires in COVID-19. Profiling relied on immunoSEQ multiplex PCR, and the TCRdb table lists in-frame clones only, not all of them. The sample comprises 85,000 to 100,000 clones, more than 80% of which are singletons, and 25% to 30% rests with the top ten. The specimen was peripheral blood. These receptors were taken from a man aged 45-65 years with active or convalescent COVID-19.

The rearrangement uses TRBV5-1 and TRBJ1-1; tentatively, D is TRBD1 (6 bases). V dropped 0 bases and J dropped 4 bases, with 13 bases sitting between them. The CDR3 is 15 residues long. The germline V gene encodes CDR1 SGHRS and CDR2 YFSETQ. The DNA for the CDR3 is TGCGCCAGCAGCTTGGCTGATCCAGGGGTCACTGAAGCTTTCTTT. Its protein product is CASSLADPGVTEAFF.

The chain links TRBV19 to TRBJ2-7; 8 positions match TRBD2. Germline assignment: CDR1 LNHDA and CDR2 SQIVND (reference sequence). With V trimmed by 3 bases and J by 2 bases, 6 bases remained unmatched. This CDR3 spans 15 amino acids. DNA of the CDR3: TGTGCCAGTAGTATTCTTTCAGCGGGGGCCTACGAGCAGTACTTC. This translates into CASSILSAGAYEQYF.

This chain connects TRBV18 to TRBJ1-4; D unclear. V gave up 2 bases and J gave up 0 bases, with 10 bases separating them. Germline V gene lookup returns CDR1 KGHSH and CDR2 LQKENI. The CDR3 extends over 16 amino acids. The CDR3 DNA reads as TGTGCCAGCTCACCAGCCGGGAGGGCAACTAATGAAAAACTGTTTTTT. Its translation is CASSPAGRATNEKLFF.

The chain carries TRBV18 and TRBJ2-5; possible D gene TRBD1, 5 bases. The V and J ends lost 8 bases and 3 bases respectively, with 13 bases between them. Looked up from germline, CDR1 is KGHSH and CDR2 is LQKENI. There are 13 residues in the CDR3. DNA for the CDR3: TGTGCCAGCAAGATAACAGGAAAAGAGACCCAGTACTTC. Amino acid sequence: CASKITGKETQYF. Using reference TRBV18 and TRBJ2-5 for the parts outside the CDR3, the full variable domain is NAGVMQNPRHLVRRRGQEARLRCSPMKGHSHVYWYRQLPEEGLKFMVYLQKENIIDESGMPKERFSAEFPKEGPSILRIQQVVRGDSAAYFCASKITGKETQYFGPGTRLLVL.

This clone was counted a single time. The chain has TRBV5-1 and TRBJ2-3; 7 bases fit TRBD1. This CDR3 has 15 residues. The ends lost 3 bases at V and 1 base at J; junction bases unmatched: 5. Germline CDR1 and CDR2: SGHRS and YFSETQ. DNA for the CDR3: TGCGCCAGCAGCTCCGCCGGGACAGGCACAGATACGCAGTATTTT. This translates into CASSSAGTGTDTQYF. Full variable domain (rest looked up from reference TRBV5-1 and TRBJ2-3): KAGVTQTPRYLIKTRGQQVTLSCSPISGHRSVSWYQQTPGQGLQFLFEYFSETQRNKGNFPGRFSGRQFSNSRSEMNVSTLELGDSALYLCASSSAGTGTDTQYFGPGTRLTVL.

The genes are TRBV6-5 and TRBJ1-1; D remains ambiguous. V lost 5 bases and J 1 base, leaving 8 bases between the germline ends. The CDR3 spans 13 residues. Germline V gene sequence: CDR1 MNHEY, CDR2 SVGAGI. CDR3 amino acids: CASSTRENTEAFF. The CDR3 DNA follows: TGTGCCAGCAGTACTAGGGAGAACACTGAAGCTTTCTTT.

The J gene is TRBJ1-1, the V gene TRBV19, with TRBD1 matching over 10 bases. With V trimmed by 5 bases and J by 1 base, 10 bases remained unmatched. Germline CDR1 is LNHDA and CDR2 is SQIVND (reference sequence). The CDR3 spans 17 residues. CDR3 region: CASSAMTGGVGNTEAFF. The DNA of the CDR3 is TGTGCCAGTAGTGCGATGACAGGGGGCGTGGGGAACACTGAAGCTTTCTTT.

V and J are TRBV5-1 and TRBJ2-7; tentatively, D is TRBD2 (5 bases). V dropped 5 bases and J dropped 1 base, with 7 bases sitting between them. Germline assignment: CDR1 SGHRS and CDR2 YFSETQ. CDR3 length equals 12 residues. CDR3 sequence: CASRLASYEQYF. The CDR3 DNA sequence: TGCGCCAGCAGGTTAGCGTCCTACGAGCAGTACTTC.

In DNA form, the CDR3 reads TGTGCCAGTAGTGCAACAGGGAGTCTGAGTGAAAAACTGTTTTTT. Amino acid sequence: CASSATGSLSEKLFF. The J gene is TRBJ1-4, the V gene TRBV19; D possibly corresponds to TRBD1 (6 bases). Trimming stripped 5 bases from V and 7 bases from J, with 17 bases between. CDR3 length: 15 amino acids. Germline loops: CDR1 LNHDA, CDR2 SQIVND (reference sequence).

The DNA for the CDR3 is TGTGCCACCAGTGATGGGGTCACAGGGGGGAGGACTGAAGCTTTCTTT. As protein: CATSDGVTGGRTEAFF. This chain uses TRBV24-1 with TRBJ1-1; 8 bases map to TRBD1. Germline V gene lookup returns CDR1 KGHDR and CDR2 SFDVKD. V dropped 3 bases and J dropped 5; count of bases not matched to a gene: 10. The CDR3 loop spans 16 amino acids.

This chain uses TRBV6-5 with TRBJ1-2; 10 bases fit TRBD1. The CDR3 covers 14 residues. The junction had 3 bases not matched to a gene; V was cut back by 1 base and J by 7 bases. From germline, CDR1 is MNHEY and CDR2 SVGAGI. CDR3 loop: CASSYLTGGSGYTF. The CDR3 nucleotides are TGTGCCAGCAGTTACTTGACAGGGGGCTCTGGCTACACCTTC.

This sequence joins TRBV2 and TRBJ1-1; D might be TRBD1 (6 bases). Germline values: CDR1 SNHLY, CDR2 FYNNEI. This CDR3 contains 17 residues. V was pared by 1 base and J by 4 bases, with 19 bases between. Written as DNA, the CDR3 is TGTGCCAGCAGTGAAGGGCCGACAGGCTCTAATGGCACTGAAGCTTTCTTT. Translating gives CASSEGPTGSNGTEAFF.

The chain is built from TRBV15 and TRBJ1-5; D not resolved. The CDR3 runs to 15 residues. The ends were cut back, 3 bases at V and 9 bases at J, with 18 bases in the middle. Per the germline V gene, CDR1 is LNHNV and CDR2 is YYDKDF (reference sequence). CDR3 sequence: CATSSRVEGRTPQHF. The CDR3 DNA follows: TGTGCCACCAGCAGCCGCGTTGAGGGAAGAACGCCCCAGCATTTT.

J is TRBJ1-2 and V is TRBV28, with a possible D match to TRBD1 (6 bases). V was cut by 8 bases and J by 1 base, with 23 bases left in between. In germline, CDR1 is MDHEN, CDR2 SYDVKM. The CDR3 totals 17 residues. The CDR3 DNA is TGTGCCAGCCGAATAGGGACATCTGCAGCAATTAACTATGGCTACACCTTC. It translates to CASRIGTSAAINYGYTF.

This rearrangement joins TRBV7-9 to TRBJ1-1, with TRBD1 matching over 10 bases. The germline V gene has CDR1 SEHNR and CDR2 FQNEAQ (reference sequence). Trimming took 1 base from V and 6 from J; bases not matched to a gene: 11. This CDR3 spans 17 amino acids. The CDR3 sequence is CASSLEWDRGKGAEAFF. The CDR3 DNA reads TGTGCCAGCAGCTTAGAGTGGGACAGGGGTAAGGGGGCTGAAGCTTTCTTT.

V usage is TRBV7-5 and J usage is TRBJ1-5. TRBV7-5 has pseudogene status. The CDR3 spans 14 residues. CDR3 in amino acids: CARSLCQLNQPQHF. CDR3 sequence (DNA): TGTGCCAGAAGCTTATGCCAACTTAATCAGCCCCAGCATTTT.

This clone was recorded once. The chain has TRBV4-3 and TRBJ2-7; no definite D call. The germline V gene has CDR1 LGHNA and CDR2 YSLEER. This CDR3 region has 16 residues. V lost 1 base and J lost 0, with 13 bases in between. The DNA for the CDR3 is TGCGCCAGCAGCCAAGTTTGGGCAGGAAGCTCCTACGAGCAGTACTTC. It specifies CASSQVWAGSSYEQYF.